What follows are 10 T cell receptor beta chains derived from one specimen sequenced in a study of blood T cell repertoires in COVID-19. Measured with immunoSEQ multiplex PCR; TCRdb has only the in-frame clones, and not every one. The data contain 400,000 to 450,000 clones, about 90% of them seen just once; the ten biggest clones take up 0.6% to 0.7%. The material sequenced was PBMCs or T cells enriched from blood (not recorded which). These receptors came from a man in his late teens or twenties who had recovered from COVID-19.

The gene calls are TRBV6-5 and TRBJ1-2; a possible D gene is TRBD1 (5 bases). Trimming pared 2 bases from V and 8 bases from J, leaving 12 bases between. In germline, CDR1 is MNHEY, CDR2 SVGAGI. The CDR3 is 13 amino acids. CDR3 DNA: TGTGCCAGCAGTTACCAGGGTTCTGGCGGCTACACCTTC. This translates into CASSYQGSGGYTF.

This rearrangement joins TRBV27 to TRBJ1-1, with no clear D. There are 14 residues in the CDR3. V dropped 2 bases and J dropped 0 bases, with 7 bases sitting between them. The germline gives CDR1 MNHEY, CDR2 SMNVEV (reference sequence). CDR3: CASSLTVMNTEAFF. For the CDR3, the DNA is TGTGCCAGCAGTTTAACTGTGATGAACACTGAAGCTTTCTTT.

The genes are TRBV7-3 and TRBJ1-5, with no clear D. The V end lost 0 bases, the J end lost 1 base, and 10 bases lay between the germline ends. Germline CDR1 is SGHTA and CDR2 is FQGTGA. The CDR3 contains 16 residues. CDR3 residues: CASSLTRLQSNQPQHF. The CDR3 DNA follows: TGTGCCAGCAGCTTAACCAGACTGCAAAGCAATCAGCCCCAGCATTTT.

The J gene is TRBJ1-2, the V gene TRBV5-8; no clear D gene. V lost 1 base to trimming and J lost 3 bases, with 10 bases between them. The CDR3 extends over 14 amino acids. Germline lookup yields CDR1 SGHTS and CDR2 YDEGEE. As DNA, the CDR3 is TGTGCCAGCAGCTTGATGTCTACAGACTATGGCTACACCTTC. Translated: CASSLMSTDYGYTF.

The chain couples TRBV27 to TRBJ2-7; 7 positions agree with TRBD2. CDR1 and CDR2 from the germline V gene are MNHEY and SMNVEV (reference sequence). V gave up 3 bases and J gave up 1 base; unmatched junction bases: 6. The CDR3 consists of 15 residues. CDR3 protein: CASSLSGISSYEQYF. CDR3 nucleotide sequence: TGTGCCAGCAGTTTGAGCGGGATTTCATCCTACGAGCAGTACTTC.

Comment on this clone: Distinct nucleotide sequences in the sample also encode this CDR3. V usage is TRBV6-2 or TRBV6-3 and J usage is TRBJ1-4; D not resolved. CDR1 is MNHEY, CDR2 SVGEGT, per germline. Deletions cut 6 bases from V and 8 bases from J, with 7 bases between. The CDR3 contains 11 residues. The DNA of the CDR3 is TGTGCCAGCAGCCGCGGGGAAAAACTGTTTTTT. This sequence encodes CASSRGEKLFF.

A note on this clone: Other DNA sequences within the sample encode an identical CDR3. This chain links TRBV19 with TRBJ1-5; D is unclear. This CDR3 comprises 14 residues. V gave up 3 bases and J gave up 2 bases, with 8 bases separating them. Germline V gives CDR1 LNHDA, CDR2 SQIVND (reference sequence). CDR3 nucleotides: TGTGCCAGTAGTATTGGGAGCGGCAATCAGCCCCAGCATTTT. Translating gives CASSIGSGNQPQHF.

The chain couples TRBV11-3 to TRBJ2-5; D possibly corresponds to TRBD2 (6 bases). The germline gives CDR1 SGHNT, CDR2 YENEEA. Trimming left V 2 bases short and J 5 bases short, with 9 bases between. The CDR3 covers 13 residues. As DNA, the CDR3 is TGTGCCAGCAGCTTAACGGGAGAGGAGACCCAGTACTTC. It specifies CASSLTGEETQYF.

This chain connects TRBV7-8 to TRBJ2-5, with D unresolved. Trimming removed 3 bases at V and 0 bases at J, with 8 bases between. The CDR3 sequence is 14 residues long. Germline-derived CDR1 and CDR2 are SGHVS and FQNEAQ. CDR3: CASSLGTHQETQYF. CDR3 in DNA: TGTGCCAGCAGCTTGGGCACTCACCAAGAGACCCAGTACTTC.

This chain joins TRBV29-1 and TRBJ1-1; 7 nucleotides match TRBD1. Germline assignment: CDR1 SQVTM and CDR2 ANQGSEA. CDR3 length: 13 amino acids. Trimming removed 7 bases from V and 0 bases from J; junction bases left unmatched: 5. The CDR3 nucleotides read TGCAGCGCCCGGGACAGTCTGAACACTGAAGCTTTCTTT. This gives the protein CSARDSLNTEAFF.